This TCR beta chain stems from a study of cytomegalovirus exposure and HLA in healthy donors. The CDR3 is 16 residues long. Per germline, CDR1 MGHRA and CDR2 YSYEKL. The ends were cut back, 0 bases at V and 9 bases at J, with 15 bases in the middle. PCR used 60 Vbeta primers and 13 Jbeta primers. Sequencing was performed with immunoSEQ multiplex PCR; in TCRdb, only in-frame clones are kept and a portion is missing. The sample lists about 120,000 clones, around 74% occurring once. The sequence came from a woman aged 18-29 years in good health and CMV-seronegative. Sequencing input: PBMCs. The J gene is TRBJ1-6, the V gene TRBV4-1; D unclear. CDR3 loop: CASSQDWSLTGSPLHF. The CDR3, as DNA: TGCGCCAGCAGCCAAGACTGGTCGCTGACGGGTTCACCCCTCCACTTT.